The 15 T cell receptor beta chains in this list originate from one sample, sequenced in a study of a mutant IDH1 vaccine in newly diagnosed glioma. Measured with immunoSEQ multiplex PCR; TCRdb has only the in-frame clones, and not every one. The profile shows some 31,000 clones, roughly 80% of them singletons. The time point was: week 47, end of study. Doses comprised 300 ug of mutant IDH1 20-mer peptide each, plus topical imiquimod. Which antigens these TCRs recognize remains unknown. Sequencing was performed on PBMCs, taken from a glioma patient whose treatment included an IDH1 peptide vaccine. These receptors all come from a man aged 25 to 40 with glioma.

The chain has TRBV27 and TRBJ1-5, with a tentative D call TRBD1 (5 bases). Trimming removed 10 bases at V and 3 bases at J, with 22 bases between. Germline CDR1 MNHEY, CDR2 SMNVEV (reference sequence). The CDR3 has 16 residues. CDR3 region: CANPSQRQCNNQPQHF. The CDR3 region has the DNA TGTGCCAACCCGAGCCAGAGACAGTGTAACAATCAGCCCCAGCATTTT.

V is TRBV2 and J is TRBJ1-2; D is uncertain. V lost 4 bases and J 1 base, leaving 10 bases between the germline ends. Germline CDR1 reads SNHLY; CDR2 reads FYNNEI. The CDR3 covers 14 residues. CDR3 bases: TGTGCCAGCAGTGTGTGGGTCGTTAACTATGGCTACACCTTC. It encodes CASSVWVVNYGYTF.

V is TRBV5-8 and J is TRBJ1-1; 9 bases align to TRBD1. The germline V gene encodes CDR1 SGHTS and CDR2 YDEGEE. Germline trimming cut 2 bases from V and 4 bases from J; bases unmatched to any gene: 12. This CDR3 is 17 amino acids long. DNA of the CDR3: TGTGCCAGCAGCTTCCGATCCAAGGGACAGGGATTCACTGAAGCTTTCTTT. Translated: CASSFRSKGQGFTEAFF.

The V and J genes are TRBV5-1 and TRBJ1-2; tentatively, D is TRBD1 (5 bases). Germline V gives CDR1 SGHRS, CDR2 YFSETQ. CDR3 size: 15 residues. The V end was cut by 5 bases, the J end by 4 bases, with 18 bases between. DNA of the CDR3: TGCGCCAGCAGTGACCAGGGTGCGTTCAGCTATGGCTACACCTTC. Protein product: CASSDQGAFSYGYTF.

V usage is TRBV30 and J usage is TRBJ1-2; D is unclear. Germline loops: CDR1 GTSNPN, CDR2 SVGIG (reference sequence). The CDR3 is 13 amino acids. V lost 2 bases to trimming and J lost 8 bases, with 15 bases between them. CDR3 region: CAWSTDSSRGYTF. CDR3 nucleotides: TGTGCCTGGAGTACCGACTCCAGTCGGGGCTACACCTTC. The variable domain in full, with the rest retrieved from reference TRBV30 and TRBJ1-2, is SQTIHQWPATLVQPVGSPLSLECTVEGTSNPNLYWYRQAAGRGLQLLFYSVGIGQISSEVPQNLSASRPQDRQFILSSKKLLLSDSGFYLCAWSTDSSRGYTFGSGTRLTVV.

V gene TRBV7-8 combines with J gene TRBJ1-5; D is perhaps TRBD1 (5 bases). The CDR3 totals 17 residues. Germline V gene lookup returns CDR1 SGHVS and CDR2 FQNEAQ. Trimming took off 5 bases at V and 0 bases at J, with 17 bases between the two ends. CDR3 loop: CASSPSGAADSNQPQHF. CDR3 bases: TGTGCCAGCAGCCCGTCTGGGGCAGCAGATAGCAATCAGCCCCAGCATTTT.

This chain joins TRBV30 and TRBJ1-3, with TRBD1 identical over 8 bases. The CDR3 length is 14 residues. CDR1 is GTSNPN and CDR2 is SVGIG in the germline V gene (reference sequence). Trimming took 8 bases from V and 3 from J; bases not matched to a gene: 9. CDR3 amino acids: CAQNPGGLGNTIYF. CDR3 nucleotide sequence: TGTGCCCAAAACCCAGGGGGCCTTGGAAACACCATATATTTT.

The rearrangement joins TRBV28 to TRBJ1-4; D is possibly TRBD1 (6 bases). The CDR3 totals 16 residues. The germline gives CDR1 MDHEN, CDR2 SYDVKM. V lost 3 bases and J 4 bases, leaving 15 bases between the germline ends. This CDR3 reads CASSLGGGPLNEKLFF. In DNA, the CDR3 is TGTGCCAGCAGTTTGGGGGGGGGCCCCCTTAATGAAAAACTGTTTTTT.

The rearrangement links TRBV6-1 to TRBJ1-2; D unclear. CDR1 is MNHNS, CDR2 SASEGT, per germline. The CDR3 covers 15 residues. Trimming stripped 1 base from V and 3 bases from J, with 12 bases between. CDR3 loop: CASSEDTDNYYGYTF. The CDR3 nucleotides are TGTGCCAGCAGTGAAGACACCGACAACTACTATGGCTACACCTTC.

CDR3 amino acids: CAWTNPGTAGEAFF. CDR3 DNA sequence: TGTGCCTGGACCAATCCCGGGACAGCGGGTGAAGCTTTCTTT. The chain joins TRBV30 to TRBJ1-1; TRBD1 agrees at 7 bases. This CDR3 contains 14 residues. Germline V gene data show CDR1 as GTSNPN and CDR2 as SVGIG (reference sequence). The V and J ends lost 4 bases and 7 bases, in that order; junction bases with no gene match: 12.

This chain uses TRBV5-1 with TRBJ1-2; 7 nucleotides line up with TRBD1. Germline values: CDR1 SGHRS, CDR2 YFSETQ. Trimming took 5 bases from V and 4 from J; bases not matched to a gene: 11. This CDR3 region has 15 residues. The CDR3 DNA reads TGCGCCAGCAGTTTTGGTCGGGACAGCGGCTATGGCTACACCTTC. Its translation: CASSFGRDSGYGYTF.

The chain links TRBV5-1 to TRBJ1-1; D unresolved. The CDR3 totals 16 residues. Germline V lookup: CDR1 SGHRS, CDR2 YFSETQ. The V gene lost 0 bases and the J gene lost 3 bases, with 15 bases spanning the gap. The DNA of the CDR3 is TGCGCCAGCAGCTTGGTTCCCTCCGGTCGAGACACTGAAGCTTTCTTT. This codes for CASSLVPSGRDTEAFF.

The genes are TRBV4-1 and TRBJ1-2; 10 bases align to TRBD1. The length of the CDR3 is 18 residues. Per the germline V gene, CDR1 is MGHRA and CDR2 is YSYEKL. The V gene end was trimmed by 0 bases and the J gene end by 3 bases; junction bases not matched to a gene: 10. The DNA of the CDR3 is TGCGCCAGCAGCCAAGAAAGCGGGACAGGGGAGCTTGACTATGGCTACACCTTC. Translation gives CASSQESGTGELDYGYTF.

The V gene is TRBV2, the J gene TRBJ2-5; D may be TRBD1 (6 bases). V gave up 3 bases and J gave up 2 bases, with 10 bases separating them. CDR1 and CDR2 from the germline V gene are SNHLY and FYNNEI. The CDR3 consists of 14 residues. The chain's CDR3 is CASSDRTAQETQYF. As DNA, the CDR3 is TGTGCCAGCAGTGACAGGACAGCACAAGAGACCCAGTACTTC.

J is TRBJ2-5 and V is TRBV20-1; tentatively, D is TRBD2 (6 bases). Germline loops: CDR1 DFQATT, CDR2 SNEGSKA (reference sequence). This CDR3 contains 10 residues. In DNA, the CDR3 is TGCAGGGCTGCGGGGGAGACCCAGTACTTC. Translation: CRAAGETQYF.